This TCR beta chain was sequenced during a study of T cell responses to AZD1222 COVID-19 vaccine. Study-level results: Most donors were white British, females outnumbered males, and clonal diversity was possibly underestimated. A reported finding is that nearly half of spike-specific TCRs target unmutated variant regions. Compared with day 0, the breadth and depth of the Spike-specific TCR repertoire rose significantly after two doses of AZD1222.

V was pared by 4 bases and J by 3 bases, with 12 bases between. The CDR3 is 13 residues long. Germline CDR1 is GTSNPN and CDR2 is SVGIG (reference sequence). About this clone itself: Its antigen is not identified.

Here immunoSEQ multiplex PCR was the method, and the copy in TCRdb shows in-frame clones only, minus some. The top ten clones hold about 6% of a sample with about 140,000 clones, 90% of them seen once. This material consisted of peripheral blood, taken 28 days after the second AZD1222 dose. The chain joins TRBV30 to TRBJ1-2; the D gene is possibly TRBD1 (6 bases). This receptor was identified in an adult who received the AZD1222 COVID-19 vaccine. The CDR3 protein is CAWMIQGYYGYTF. The CDR3 DNA follows: TGTGCCTGGATGATACAGGGTTACTATGGCTACACCTTC.